A single sample is the source of the 16 T cell receptor beta chains below, sequenced in a study of T cell responses to AZD1222 COVID-19 vaccine. The protocol was immunoSEQ multiplex PCR, while the TCRdb copy is restricted to in-frame clones and leaves out a portion. The data contain about 67,000 clones, less than 90% of them singletons. This sample comprised peripheral blood, obtained on day 0 of AZD1222 vaccination. Receptors were obtained from an adult in good health.

The chain combines TRBV5-1 with TRBJ2-5; maybe TRBD1 (6 bases). Germline-derived CDR1 and CDR2 are SGHRS and YFSETQ. V lost 0 bases and J lost 7, with 19 bases in between. This CDR3 comprises 16 residues. The CDR3 region is CASSLAPSSRGGTQYF. CDR3 in DNA: TGCGCCAGCAGCTTGGCCCCCTCTTCTCGAGGGGGGACCCAGTACTTC.

The table lists this clone with many counts. The rearrangement links TRBV7-9 to TRBJ1-4; D ambiguous. The CDR3 is made up of 12 amino acids. Trimming removed 7 bases at V and 8 bases at J, with 11 bases between. CDR1 and CDR2 (germline): SEHNR, FQNEAQ (reference sequence). The CDR3 sequence is CASTPGREKLFF. CDR3 nucleotides: TGTGCCAGCACCCCGGGTCGGGAAAAACTGTTTTTT.

The genes are TRBV5-1 and TRBJ1-1; D call uncertain. V was clipped by 1 base and J by 0 bases, with 13 bases between them. CDR1 and CDR2 from the germline V gene are SGHRS and YFSETQ. CDR3 size: 16 residues. For the CDR3, the DNA is TGCGCCAGCAGCTTGCCAAACGCCTCACTGAACACTGAAGCTTTCTTT. It yields the protein CASSLPNASLNTEAFF.

This clone was found a few times. The chain recombines TRBV28 with TRBJ1-6, with TRBD1 matching 8 bases. V dropped 6 bases and J dropped 4; count of bases not matched to a gene: 5. Germline assignment: CDR1 MDHEN and CDR2 SYDVKM. The length of the CDR3 is 15 residues. CDR3 protein: CASRPGQGYNSPLHF. The CDR3 DNA sequence: TGTGCCAGCAGGCCCGGACAGGGTTATAATTCACCCCTCCACTTT.

The rearrangement uses TRBV6-6 and TRBJ2-1, with TRBD2 identical over 9 bases. The V gene's germline CDR1 is MNHNY and CDR2 SVGAGI (reference sequence). Trimming cost V 6 bases and J 0 bases; bases outside gene matches: 18. The CDR3 totals 20 residues. The CDR3 spells CASSSPPGRGGDNSYNEQFF. The CDR3 DNA sequence: TGTGCCAGCAGCTCCCCCCCGGGGCGGGGGGGCGATAACTCCTACAATGAGCAGTTCTTC.

Only one count was recorded for this clone. The chain employs TRBV5-6 and TRBJ2-7; no firm D call. CDR1 and CDR2 (germline): SGHDT, YYEEEE. This CDR3 is 14 amino acids long. Trimming shortened V by 2 bases and J by 3 bases, and 12 bases separated the two germline ends. CDR3 nucleotides: TGTGCCAGCAGCTTTAAAGGGTTCGACTACGAGCAGTACTTC. This codes for CASSFKGFDYEQYF.

The V and J genes are TRBV28 and TRBJ2-2; 9 bases align to TRBD1. CDR1 is MDHEN and CDR2 is SYDVKM in the germline V gene. J gave up 4 bases and V 2 bases, and 8 bases lay outside the gene matches. The CDR3 is 17 residues long. CDR3 sequence reads: CASSLPGQGLSTGELFF. The CDR3 DNA sequence: TGTGCCAGCAGTTTACCGGGACAGGGCTTGAGCACCGGGGAGCTGTTTTTT. Looking up the rest from reference TRBV28 and TRBJ2-2 gives the full variable domain: DVKVTQSSRYLVKRTGEKVFLECVQDMDHENMFWYRQDPGLGLRLIYFSYDVKMKEKGDIPEGYSVSREKKERFSLILESASTNQTSMYLCASSLPGQGLSTGELFFGEGSRLTVL.

This chain links TRBV11-2 with TRBJ1-5, with D hard to call. Germline-derived CDR1 and CDR2 are SGHAT and FQNNGV. The V end was cut by 4 bases, the J end by 9 bases, with 10 bases between. The CDR3 runs 12 residues. For the CDR3, the DNA is TGTGCCAGCAGCTCCGACGGGCGGCCCCAGCATTTT. Translated: CASSSDGRPQHF.

The chain couples TRBV27 to TRBJ1-1; no firm D call. V was shortened by 3 bases and J by 4 bases, with 9 bases between the two germline ends. This CDR3 region has 13 residues. CDR1 is MNHEY, CDR2 SMNVEV, per germline (reference sequence). The CDR3 sequence: CASSLSVVTEAFF. CDR3 DNA sequence: TGTGCCAGCAGTTTGTCAGTGGTCACTGAAGCTTTCTTT.

This chain links TRBV19 with TRBJ1-5, with 7 bases that match TRBD1. The V gene's germline CDR1 is LNHDA and CDR2 SQIVND (reference sequence). This CDR3 is built from 14 residues. V dropped 3 bases and J dropped 6; count of bases not matched to a gene: 5. The DNA of the CDR3 is TGTGCCAGTAGTATCGACAGGGCAAGTCAGCCCCAGCATTTT. Amino acids: CASSIDRASQPQHF.

The V call is TRBV7-2, the J call TRBJ2-1; D is uncertain. V lost 4 bases to trimming and J lost 5 bases, with 12 bases between them. The CDR3 loop spans 14 amino acids. Germline lookup yields CDR1 SGHTA and CDR2 FQGNSA. The CDR3 is CASSSLTENNEQFF. CDR3 in DNA: TGTGCCAGCAGCTCCTTGACTGAGAACAATGAGCAGTTCTTC.

This clone came up once. The rearrangement uses TRBV10-3 and TRBJ1-3; D gene uncertain. CDR1 ENHRY and CDR2 SYGVKD come from the germline V gene. Deletions cut 3 bases from V and 4 bases from J, with 4 bases between. The CDR3 length is 12 residues. The CDR3 nucleotides read TGTGCCATCAGTGAAGGGGGAAACACCATATATTTT. Amino acids: CAISEGGNTIYF.

The V call is TRBV6-6, the J call TRBJ1-2; tentative D call: TRBD1 (5 bases). Trimming removed 2 bases at V and 0 bases at J, with 7 bases between. This CDR3 has 14 amino acids. Looked up from germline, CDR1 is MNHNY and CDR2 is SVGAGI (reference sequence). This CDR3 is CASSYRGTNYGYTF. CDR3 sequence (DNA): TGTGCCAGCAGTTACAGGGGAACTAACTATGGCTACACCTTC.

This chain uses TRBV27 with TRBJ1-2; 7 bases align to TRBD1. The CDR3 contains 12 residues. Losses at the gene ends were 5 bases for V and 7 bases for J; bases not matched to a gene: 4. Germline values: CDR1 MNHEY, CDR2 SMNVEV (reference sequence). The CDR3 sequence is CASSPPGGGYTF. The CDR3 DNA reads TGTGCCAGCAGTCCCCCAGGGGGTGGCTACACCTTC.

The rearrangement uses TRBV7-2 and TRBJ2-3; TRBD2 aligns across 13 bases. V gave up 4 bases and J gave up 1 base; unmatched junction bases: 2. The CDR3 has 16 residues. Germline assignment: CDR1 SGHTA and CDR2 FQGNSA. CDR3 sequence: CASSSGTSGGTDTQYF. The CDR3 nucleotides are TGTGCCAGCAGCTCGGGGACTAGCGGGGGCACAGATACGCAGTATTTT.

The chain combines TRBV28 with TRBJ2-7; perhaps TRBD2 as D (5 bases). Trimming left V 7 bases short and J 3 bases short, with 13 bases between. The CDR3 runs 13 residues. Germline V CDR1 and CDR2: MDHEN, SYDVKM. CDR3 in amino acids: CASTKLRDYEQYF. The CDR3 nucleotides read TGTGCCAGCACGAAACTACGGGACTACGAGCAGTACTTC.